Shown below are 28 T cell receptor beta chains from a single sample sequenced in a study of blood T cell repertoires in COVID-19. Some clones are missing from TCRdb's copy, which holds only in-frame ones; the method was immunoSEQ multiplex PCR. In the table there are about 190,000 clones, around 91% of which are singletons. The sample was peripheral blood. These receptor sequences come from a man aged 45 to 65 with acute or convalescent COVID-19.

The chain couples TRBV19 to TRBJ2-1, with TRBD2 matching 9 bases. V was clipped by 0 bases and J by 4 bases; unmatched bases: 10. Germline assignment: CDR1 LNHDA and CDR2 SQIVND (reference sequence). The CDR3 has 18 residues. As DNA, the CDR3 is TGTGCCAGTAGTATAGAGTTCTACAGCGGGAGGTGGTACAATGAGCAGTTCTTC. Protein sequence: CASSIEFYSGRWYNEQFF. The variable domain in full, completed from reference TRBV19 and TRBJ2-1, reads DGGITQSPKYLFRKEGQNVTLSCEQNLNHDAMYWYRQDPGQGLRLIYYSQIVNDFQKGDIAEGYSVSREKKESFPLTVTSAQKNPTAFYLCASSIEFYSGRWYNEQFFGPGTRLTVL.

The rearrangement uses TRBV5-4 and TRBJ2-3, with TRBD2 matching over 14 bases. The V gene's germline CDR1 is SGHNT and CDR2 YYREEE (reference sequence). Trimming at V came to 0 bases and at J to 5 bases, leaving 5 bases not matched to a gene. The CDR3 has 17 residues. CDR3 coding DNA: TGTGCCAGCAGCTTGGACGGACTAGCGGGAGGAATAGATACGCAGTATTTT. It encodes CASSLDGLAGGIDTQYF.

The chain joins TRBV28 to TRBJ1-5, with 9 bases identical to TRBD1. J lost 3 bases, V lost 6 bases, and 6 bases had no gene match. The CDR3 loop spans 15 amino acids. Per germline, CDR1 MDHEN and CDR2 SYDVKM. The CDR3 spells CASSPGTGYNQPQHF. The CDR3, as DNA: TGTGCCAGCAGCCCCGGGACAGGGTACAATCAGCCCCAGCATTTT. Supplemented by reference TRBV28 and TRBJ1-5, the full variable domain reads DVKVTQSSRYLVKRTGEKVFLECVQDMDHENMFWYRQDPGLGLRLIYFSYDVKMKEKGDIPEGYSVSREKKERFSLILESASTNQTSMYLCASSPGTGYNQPQHFGDGTRLSIL.

This chain joins TRBV9 and TRBJ1-1; no reliable D call. Trimming removed 0 bases at V and 2 bases at J, with 11 bases between. CDR1 is SGDLS and CDR2 is YYNGEE in the germline V gene. The CDR3 length is 15 residues. The CDR3 nucleotides are TGTGCCAGCAGCGTAGGAGCACTACGAAACACTGAAGCTTTCTTT. Translating gives CASSVGALRNTEAFF.

The CDR3 spells CASSSSGSSYNEQFF. DNA for the CDR3: TGCGCCAGCAGCTCTTCAGGTAGCTCCTACAATGAGCAGTTCTTC. The V and J genes are TRBV5-1 and TRBJ2-1; D remains ambiguous. Deletions cut 3 bases from V and 0 bases from J, with 10 bases between. Germline V gene sequence: CDR1 SGHRS, CDR2 YFSETQ. The CDR3 consists of 15 residues.

In this sample, this clone turned up once. The V gene is TRBV3-1 (or the pseudogene TRBV3-2), the J gene TRBJ2-7; the D gene is possibly TRBD2 (5 bases). V was clipped by 1 base and J by 6 bases, with 13 bases between them. The CDR3 runs to 14 residues. From germline, CDR1 is LGHDT and CDR2 YNNKEL (reference sequence). CDR3 region: CASSQGKRPAEQYF. In DNA, the CDR3 is TGTGCCAGCAGCCAAGGCAAGCGGCCCGCCGAGCAGTACTTC.

The chain recombines TRBV19 with TRBJ2-1; TRBD2 agrees at 9 bases. The V and J ends lost 5 bases and 8 bases, in that order; junction bases with no gene match: 7. CDR3 length equals 14 residues. From germline, CDR1 is LNHDA and CDR2 SQIVND (reference sequence). In DNA form, the CDR3 reads TGTGCCAGTAGTCCCATAGCGGGAGTTTATGAGCAGTTCTTC. Translated: CASSPIAGVYEQFF.

This clone appeared a single time. This chain joins TRBV5-4 and TRBJ2-7, with D tentatively TRBD1 (6 bases). The V and J ends lost 2 bases and 1 base respectively, with 13 bases between them. Germline V gene sequence: CDR1 SGHNT, CDR2 YYREEE (reference sequence). The CDR3 runs to 15 residues. In DNA, the CDR3 is TGTGCCAGCAGCTTTACTCAGGGGACATCCTACGAGCAGTACTTC. Translation gives CASSFTQGTSYEQYF.

This clone was seen just once. The V call is TRBV9, the J call TRBJ1-5, with D possibly matching TRBD1 (6 bases). CDR1 is SGDLS and CDR2 is YYNGEE in the germline V gene. Deletions cut 0 bases from V and 1 base from J, with 11 bases between. The CDR3 sequence is 16 residues long. In nucleotides, the CDR3 is TGTGCCAGCAGCGTAGACCAGGGGAGAAGCAATCAGCCCCAGCATTTT. Its protein is CASSVDQGRSNQPQHF. The full variable domain, in which reference TRBV9 and TRBJ1-5 provide the parts outside the CDR3, is DSGVTQTPKHLITATGQRVTLRCSPRSGDLSVYWYQQSLDQGLQFLIQYYNGEERAKGNILERFSAQQFPDLHSELNLSSLELGDSALYFCASSVDQGRSNQPQHFGDGTRLSIL.

The rearrangement uses TRBV30 and TRBJ2-7, with TRBD1 matching over 9 bases. The V gene's germline CDR1 is GTSNPN and CDR2 SVGIG (reference sequence). Germline trimming cut 7 bases from V and 5 bases from J; bases unmatched to any gene: 12. The CDR3 covers 14 residues. The CDR3 reads CASNRGRTVNEQYF. DNA of the CDR3: TGTGCCTCTAACAGGGGGCGAACGGTGAACGAGCAGTACTTC.

The chain links TRBV5-1 to TRBJ1-1; 8 bases fit TRBD1. In germline, CDR1 is SGHRS, CDR2 YFSETQ. Unmatched junction bases numbered 8, after V lost 1 base and J lost 0 bases. The CDR3 totals 17 residues. The chain's CDR3 is CASSLLGTGPVNTEAFF. DNA of the CDR3: TGCGCCAGCAGCTTGCTTGGGACAGGCCCGGTGAACACTGAAGCTTTCTTT.

The chain recombines TRBV5-1 with TRBJ2-3; 15 nucleotides match TRBD2. The CDR3 spans 16 residues. The V and J ends lost 2 bases and 6 bases, in that order; junction bases with no gene match: 4. The V gene's germline CDR1 is SGHRS and CDR2 YFSETQ. Written as DNA, the CDR3 is TGCGCCAGCAGCTTCGGACTAGCGGGAGGGCCGGATACGCAGTATTTT. Protein product: CASSFGLAGGPDTQYF.

The chain couples TRBV12-3 or TRBV12-4 to TRBJ1-1; D unclear. The V and J ends lost 3 bases and 2 bases respectively, with 7 bases between them. CDR3 length: 13 amino acids. The DNA for the CDR3 is TGTGCCAGCAGTTTGCAGGCCAACACTGAAGCTTTCTTT. Protein product: CASSLQANTEAFF.

The chain recombines TRBV28 with TRBJ1-6, with TRBD1 matching over 9 bases. J lost 7 bases, V lost 6 bases, and 4 bases had no gene match. Germline CDR1 reads MDHEN; CDR2 reads SYDVKM. The CDR3 is 14 amino acids. CDR3 nucleotide sequence: TGTGCCAGCAGCGGGGACAGGGAAAATTCACCCCTCCACTTT. This encodes CASSGDRENSPLHF. Looking up the rest from reference TRBV28 and TRBJ1-6 gives the full variable domain: DVKVTQSSRYLVKRTGEKVFLECVQDMDHENMFWYRQDPGLGLRLIYFSYDVKMKEKGDIPEGYSVSREKKERFSLILESASTNQTSMYLCASSGDRENSPLHFGNGTRLTVT.

CDR3 bases: TGTGCCTGGGGGAAGGGGGCTGGGGCCAACGTCCTGACTTTC. This translates into CAWGKGAGANVLTF. This chain connects TRBV30 to TRBJ2-6, with D perhaps matching TRBD1 (6 bases). The V gene's germline CDR1 is GTSNPN and CDR2 SVGIG (reference sequence). Trimming stripped 5 bases from V and 2 bases from J, with 10 bases between. The length of the CDR3 is 14 residues.

This chain links TRBV7-3 with TRBJ2-6; 11 nucleotides match TRBD1. Unmatched junction bases numbered 5, after V lost 6 bases and J lost 1 base. Germline CDR1 and CDR2: SGHTA and FQGTGA. This CDR3 has 17 residues. CDR3 in DNA: TGTGCCAGCAGTTCCGGGACAGGGGGTTCTGGGGCCAACGTCCTGACTTTC. Amino acid sequence: CASSSGTGGSGANVLTF.

The chain uses TRBV6-2 or TRBV6-3 and TRBJ2-1; D may be TRBD1 (5 bases). The V end was cut by 2 bases, the J end by 6 bases, with 8 bases between. This CDR3 contains 13 residues. The germline CDR1 and CDR2 sequences are MNHEY and SVGEGT. The CDR3 nucleotides are TGTGCCAGCAGTTACCAGGGCCCCAATGAGCAGTTCTTC. It codes for CASSYQGPNEQFF.

The DNA for the CDR3 is TGTGCCATCAGTAGAACAGGGGCCCCACCGGAAAAACTGTTTTTT. Translated, it gives CAISRTGAPPEKLFF. The chain carries TRBV10-3 and TRBJ1-4, with 7 bases identical to TRBD1. The CDR3 spans 15 residues. Unmatched junction bases numbered 11, after V lost 5 bases and J lost 8 bases. The germline V gene encodes CDR1 ENHRY and CDR2 SYGVKD.

The chain links TRBV7-9 to TRBJ2-2; 11 bases match TRBD2. There are 16 residues in the CDR3. Germline V gene data show CDR1 as SEHNR and CDR2 as FQNEAQ (reference sequence). The V segment lost 5 bases and the J segment 4 bases; nucleotides outside the gene matches: 6. The CDR3 region has the DNA TGTGCCAGCAGCCCTAGCGGGAGGCTGGGCACCGGGGAGCTGTTTTTT. Translated, it gives CASSPSGRLGTGELFF. Variable domain in full (rest from reference TRBV7-9 and TRBJ2-2): DTGVSQNPRHKITKRGQNVTFRCDPISEHNRLYWYRQTLGQGPEFLTYFQNEAQLEKSRLLSDRFSAERPKGSFSTLEIQRTEQGDSAMYLCASSPSGRLGTGELFFGEGSRLTVL.

This rearrangement joins TRBV5-6 to TRBJ2-5; possibly TRBD2 for D (5 bases). The V end lost 6 bases, the J end lost 2 bases, and 8 bases lay between the germline ends. The germline V gene has CDR1 SGHDT and CDR2 YYEEEE. The CDR3 spans 12 residues. In DNA form, the CDR3 reads TGTGCCAGCAATTGGAGGCAAGAGACCCAGTACTTC. This codes for CASNWRQETQYF.

The gene calls are TRBV7-3 and TRBJ2-2, with D perhaps TRBD2 (7 bases). Germline CDR1 reads SGHTA; CDR2 reads FQGTGA. V lost 5 bases and J 5 bases, leaving 18 bases between the germline ends. The CDR3 is 16 residues long. For the CDR3, the DNA is TGTGCCAGCAGCCCACAGGGTCGGGGGGCTACCGGGGAGCTGTTTTTT. It encodes CASSPQGRGATGELFF.

As for this clone: Its ends do not fully match the called genes, so a read error is possible. The V call is TRBV24-1, the J call TRBJ2-1; 15 bases fit TRBD2. This CDR3 is built from 13 residues. CDR1 KGHDR and CDR2 SFDVKD come from the germline V gene. CDR3 amino acids: CATGTSGRHGLIF. Written as DNA, the CDR3 is TGTGCCACCGGGACTAGCGGGAGGCATGGGTTGATCTTC.

The V and J genes are TRBV19 and TRBJ1-4; 8 bases agree with TRBD1. The J segment lost 7 bases and the V segment lost 6 bases, leaving 10 bases of the junction unmatched. The CDR3 is 15 residues long. Germline V CDR1 and CDR2: LNHDA, SQIVND (reference sequence). CDR3 coding DNA: TGTGCCAGTAGCACGACCGGGACAGGTGGTGAAAAACTGTTTTTT. This encodes CASSTTGTGGEKLFF.

This chain links TRBV28 with TRBJ2-7; D possibly corresponds to TRBD1 (6 bases). Per germline, CDR1 MDHEN and CDR2 SYDVKM. Between the trimmed V and J ends, which lost 4 bases and 6 bases, there was a span of 16 bases. The CDR3 runs 14 residues. In DNA, the CDR3 is TGTGCCAGCAGTTCCGGACAGTGGGGCTCCGAGCAGTACTTC. This codes for CASSSGQWGSEQYF.

The chain combines TRBV30 with TRBJ1-1; D might be TRBD1 (5 bases). Germline CDR1 and CDR2: GTSNPN and SVGIG (reference sequence). The CDR3 is 15 amino acids. Between the trimmed V and J ends, which lost 3 bases and 3 bases, there was a span of 17 bases. The CDR3 sequence is CAWRAAGMGHTEAFF. In DNA form, the CDR3 reads TGTGCCTGGAGGGCGGCAGGGATGGGGCACACTGAAGCTTTCTTT.

The chain joins TRBV12-3 or TRBV12-4 to TRBJ1-2, with D unresolved. The CDR3 loop spans 11 amino acids. V shed 6 bases and J shed 5 bases, with 7 bases lying between them. The CDR3 here is CASRLEYGYTF. In DNA, the CDR3 is TGTGCCAGCAGGCTAGAGTATGGCTACACCTTC.

The chain joins TRBV19 to TRBJ1-3, with 8 positions matching TRBD1. J gave up 4 bases and V 4 bases, and 15 bases lay outside the gene matches. The germline gives CDR1 LNHDA, CDR2 SQIVND (reference sequence). This CDR3 has 18 residues. CDR3 sequence reads: CASSTDTLLQGAGNTIYF. DNA of the CDR3: TGTGCCAGTAGTACTGACACCCTGTTGCAGGGGGCCGGAAACACCATATATTTT.

There are a few counts of this clone. The chain recombines TRBV20-1 with TRBJ1-5; D is ambiguous. CDR1 and CDR2 (germline): DFQATT, SNEGSKA (reference sequence). The CDR3 has 13 amino acids. Trimming removed 3 bases from V and 3 bases from J, with 9 bases in between. CDR3 region: CSASKQVNQPQHF. In DNA, the CDR3 is TGCAGTGCTAGTAAGCAGGTCAATCAGCCCCAGCATTTT.